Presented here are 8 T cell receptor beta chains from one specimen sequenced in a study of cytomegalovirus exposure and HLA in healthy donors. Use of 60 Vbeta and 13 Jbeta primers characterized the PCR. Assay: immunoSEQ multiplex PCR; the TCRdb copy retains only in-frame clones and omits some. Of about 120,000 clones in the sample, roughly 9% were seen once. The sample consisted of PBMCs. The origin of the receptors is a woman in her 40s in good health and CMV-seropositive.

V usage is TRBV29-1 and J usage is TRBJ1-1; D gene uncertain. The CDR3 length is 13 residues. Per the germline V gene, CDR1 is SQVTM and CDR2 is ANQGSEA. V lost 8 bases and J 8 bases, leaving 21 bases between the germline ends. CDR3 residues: CSIEDGYAGEAFF. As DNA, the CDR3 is TGCAGCATAGAGGACGGATATGCGGGGGAAGCTTTCTTT.

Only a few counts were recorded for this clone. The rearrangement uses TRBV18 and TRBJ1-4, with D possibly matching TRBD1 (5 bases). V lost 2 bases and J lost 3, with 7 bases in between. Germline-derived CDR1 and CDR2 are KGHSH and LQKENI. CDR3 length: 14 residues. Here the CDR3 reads CASSPRGPNEKLFF. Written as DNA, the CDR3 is TGTGCCAGCTCACCAAGGGGCCCTAATGAAAAACTGTTTTTT.

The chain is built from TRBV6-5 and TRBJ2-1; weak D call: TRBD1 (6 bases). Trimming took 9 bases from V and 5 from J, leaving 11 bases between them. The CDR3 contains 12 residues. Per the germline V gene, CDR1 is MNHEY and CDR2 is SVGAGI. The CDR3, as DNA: TGTGCCAGTCAGACAGGTGACAATGAGCAGTTCTTC. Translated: CASQTGDNEQFF.

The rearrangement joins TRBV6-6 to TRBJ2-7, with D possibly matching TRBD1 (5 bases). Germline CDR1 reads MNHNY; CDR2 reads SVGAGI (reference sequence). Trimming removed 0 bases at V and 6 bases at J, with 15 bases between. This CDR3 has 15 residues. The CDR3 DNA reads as TGTGCCAGCAGTTACTCGGGGCGGCATCAGTCCGAGCAGTACTTC. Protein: CASSYSGRHQSEQYF.

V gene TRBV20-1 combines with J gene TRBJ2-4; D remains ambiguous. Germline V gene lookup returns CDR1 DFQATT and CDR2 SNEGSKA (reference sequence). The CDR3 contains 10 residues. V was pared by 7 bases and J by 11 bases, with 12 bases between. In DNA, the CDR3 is TGCAGTGTGAGTGTGGGCCTTCAGTACTTC. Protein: CSVSVGLQYF.

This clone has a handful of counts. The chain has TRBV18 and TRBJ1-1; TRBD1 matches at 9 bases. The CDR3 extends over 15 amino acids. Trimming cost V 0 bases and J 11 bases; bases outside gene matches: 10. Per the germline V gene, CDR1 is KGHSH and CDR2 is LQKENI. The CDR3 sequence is CASSPPTGGRFSAFF. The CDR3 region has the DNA TGTGCCAGCTCACCACCGACAGGGGGTCGCTTCAGTGCTTTCTTT.

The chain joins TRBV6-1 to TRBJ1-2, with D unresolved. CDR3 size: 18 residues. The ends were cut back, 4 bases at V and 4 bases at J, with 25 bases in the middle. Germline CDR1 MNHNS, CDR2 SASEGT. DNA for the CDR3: TGTGCCAGCAGTGGCTTCAGGCTACTAGATTTCCTGGGCTATGGCTACACCTTC. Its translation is CASSGFRLLDFLGYGYTF.

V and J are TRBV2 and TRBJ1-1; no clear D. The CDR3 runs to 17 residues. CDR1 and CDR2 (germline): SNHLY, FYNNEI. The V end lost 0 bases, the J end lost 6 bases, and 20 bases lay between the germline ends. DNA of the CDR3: TGTGCCAGCAGTGAAGCCCCGTCCTACGAGGGCCTTCCTGAAGCTTTCTTT. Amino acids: CASSEAPSYEGLPEAFF.